This T cell receptor beta chain was identified during a study of shared clonotypes between healthy human individuals. Overall study context: Researchers assigned three CD4 naive, three CD4 memory, two CD8 naive and one CD8 memory plate to each donor. Findings and limits, study-wide: Clonotypes shared by all four donors outscored non-shared clonotypes in generation probability.

Deep was the level at which the assay was run. Data came from immunoSEQ multiplex PCR; TCRdb stores just in-frame clones and leaves some out. The repertoire has around 2,000,000 clones, about 95% of them found once; the top ten carry roughly 1.2%. Cells designated naive CD8 were CD45RO-negative and were positively selected for CCR7, with terminally differentiated effector memory CD45RA+ cells excluded. V was shortened by 4 bases and J by 2 bases, with 22 bases between the two germline ends. Germline values: CDR1 SGHDT, CDR2 YYEEEE. The CDR3 runs 17 residues. Turning to this clone: Its cognate antigen is unknown.

Material for sequencing was naive CD8+ T cells sorted from blood. This TCR was sampled from a man between 18 and 35 years old in good health. The chain has TRBV5-6 and TRBJ2-7; TRBD2 might be the D (6 bases). The CDR3 DNA reads TGTGCCAGCAGCCCACCCACGGCAGCGGGCGTGCCCTACGAGCAGTACTTC. This codes for CASSPPTAAGVPYEQYF.